Reported below is one TCR beta chain. Its target is unknown. These data come from a study of cytomegalovirus exposure and HLA in healthy donors. Germline V gene lookup returns CDR1 MNHEY and CDR2 SMNVEV (reference sequence). The CDR3 is 14 amino acids. The trim removed 6 bases at V and 5 bases at J, leaving 4 bases unmatched. Sequencing was performed with immunoSEQ multiplex PCR; in TCRdb, only in-frame clones are kept and a portion is missing. The sample includes about 110,000 clones, approximately 88% of them seen just once. Study-wide points: The tendency of first-cohort TCR clusters to co-occur in the roughly 120 validation repertoires was identified by a subsequent analysis.

J is TRBJ1-4 and V is TRBV27; 9 nucleotides match TRBD1. The TCR was taken from a woman in her 30s in good health and CMV-seropositive. The sample was PBMCs. CDR3 amino acids: CASRRQGGNEKLFF. The DNA of the CDR3 is TGTGCCAGCAGGCGACAGGGGGGAAATGAAAAACTGTTTTTT.